The clone carrying this T cell receptor beta chain appeared a few times. The antigen is unknown. The sample originates from a study of T cell responses to AZD1222 COVID-19 vaccine. Germline CDR1 reads SNHLY; CDR2 reads FYNNEI. This CDR3 is 11 amino acids long. The V end lost 2 bases, the J end lost 5 bases, and 3 bases lay between the germline ends. This table comes from immunoSEQ multiplex PCR, and its TCRdb copy is limited to in-frame clones, with some not included. The data contain 50,000 to 65,000 clones, 85% to 90% of them seen just once; the ten biggest clones take up 4.9%. Study-wide results and limits: Spike-specific TCRs gained breadth and depth after people received two AZD1222 doses. The repertoires were collected only after the peak T cell response.

V gene TRBV2 combines with J gene TRBJ2-5; D is undetermined. The sequence derives from an adult in good health. Sequencing used peripheral blood, obtained on day 0 of AZD1222 vaccination. The CDR3 DNA reads as TGTGCCAGCAGTGAATACGAGACCCAGTACTTC. As protein: CASSEYETQYF.